Shown below are 26 T cell receptor beta chains from a single sample sequenced in a study of T cell responses to AZD1222 COVID-19 vaccine. Generated by immunoSEQ multiplex PCR, the TCRdb table keeps only in-frame clones and is missing some. The table lists 150,000 to 180,000 clones, about nine tenths of them singletons. Specimen: peripheral blood, collected 28 days after the second AZD1222 dose. Receptor source: an adult who received the AZD1222 COVID-19 vaccine.

The chain employs TRBV10-1 and TRBJ2-7, with TRBD2 as a possible D gene (6 bases). CDR1 and CDR2 (germline): WNHNN, SYGVQD (reference sequence). The ends were cut back, 8 bases at V and 0 bases at J, with 11 bases in the middle. The CDR3 sequence is 13 residues long. Written as DNA, the CDR3 is TGCGCCAGCCCTAGCGTAGGCTCCTACGAGCAGTACTTC. It is translated as CASPSVGSYEQYF.

A remark on this clone: One end of the junction does not line up with germline, which may come from a read error. The rearrangement links TRBV7-7 to TRBJ2-7, with D possibly TRBD2 on 5 matching bases. The length of the CDR3 is 14 residues. The V gene's germline CDR1 is SSHAT and CDR2 FNYEAQ (reference sequence). CDR3 protein: CASSSLRGTGEQYF. The CDR3, as DNA: TGTGCTAGCAGCTCCCTACGGGGAACGGGCGAGCAGTACTTC.

This chain links TRBV18 with TRBJ2-1, with 7 nucleotides matching TRBD2. V lost 2 bases to trimming and J lost 9 bases; unmatched junction nucleotides: 10. CDR3 length: 15 amino acids. CDR1 KGHSH and CDR2 LQKENI come from the germline V gene. CDR3 sequence reads: CASSPSGGTLGEQFF. CDR3 bases: TGTGCCAGCTCACCATCGGGGGGTACCCTAGGTGAGCAGTTCTTC.

The sample holds one count of this clone. This sequence joins TRBV5-6 and TRBJ2-2; D gene unclear. V gave up 4 bases and J gave up 0 bases, with 7 bases separating them. The CDR3 is 14 amino acids. The germline V gene encodes CDR1 SGHDT and CDR2 YYEEEE. CDR3 DNA: TGTGCCAGCAGCGTCAGGTCGAACACCGGGGAGCTGTTTTTT. Translated: CASSVRSNTGELFF.

The gene calls are TRBV12-3 or TRBV12-4 and TRBJ1-3; no clear D gene. The CDR3 length is 12 residues. Trimming removed 6 bases from V and 4 bases from J, with 7 bases in between. The CDR3 coding sequence is TGTGCCAGCAGCCCCCCGGGAAACACCATATATTTT. Translation gives CASSPPGNTIYF.

This clone was seen repeatedly, ten times or more. This chain connects TRBV6-1 to TRBJ1-2; D remains unclear. With 3 bases removed from V and 4 bases from J, the gap between germline ends came to 15 bases. The germline CDR1 and CDR2 sequences are MNHNS and SASEGT. This CDR3 has 15 residues. DNA for the CDR3: TGTGCCAGCAGTGACGGCGCGGCGGGGTCCTATGGCTACACCTTC. Encoded protein: CASSDGAAGSYGYTF.

The chain has TRBV6-4 and TRBJ2-1, with 8 bases lining up with TRBD1. The CDR3 runs to 13 residues. Losses at the gene ends were 5 bases for V and 9 bases for J; bases not matched to a gene: 6. Germline CDR1 is MRHNA and CDR2 is SNTAGT. This CDR3 reads CASSFGTGGEQFF. In DNA, the CDR3 is TGTGCCAGCAGTTTTGGAACAGGGGGTGAGCAGTTCTTC.

V and J are TRBV5-1 and TRBJ2-2; 13 bases fit TRBD2. Germline loops: CDR1 SGHRS, CDR2 YFSETQ. The V and J ends lost 4 bases and 0 bases, in that order; junction bases with no gene match: 3. The CDR3 is 17 amino acids. The CDR3 reads CASSLGTSGTNTGELFF. DNA of the CDR3: TGCGCCAGCAGCCTCGGGACTAGCGGGACGAACACCGGGGAGCTGTTTTTT.

The chain recombines TRBV6-5 with TRBJ1-1; 7 positions match TRBD1. With V trimmed by 6 bases and J by 0 bases, 7 bases remained unmatched. The CDR3 is made up of 15 amino acids. Germline lookup yields CDR1 MNHEY and CDR2 SVGAGI. CDR3 bases: TGTGCCAGCAGACTTGACAGGGCTATGAACACTGAAGCTTTCTTT. Translated: CASRLDRAMNTEAFF.

The rearrangement links TRBV18 to TRBJ1-1; TRBD1 might be the D (6 bases). CDR1 is KGHSH, CDR2 LQKENI, per germline. Trimming cost V 1 base and J 2 bases, with 11 bases left between them. The CDR3 totals 15 residues. The DNA for the CDR3 is TGTGCCAGCTCACCACAGAACAGGGTTAACACTGAAGCTTTCTTT. Residues: CASSPQNRVNTEAFF. Complete variable domain (other parts from reference TRBV18 and TRBJ1-1): NAGVMQNPRHLVRRRGQEARLRCSPMKGHSHVYWYRQLPEEGLKFMVYLQKENIIDESGMPKERFSAEFPKEGPSILRIQQVVRGDSAAYFCASSPQNRVNTEAFFGQGTRLTVV.

V gene TRBV7-6 combines with J gene TRBJ1-4; 7 nucleotides align to TRBD1. The CDR3 length is 18 residues. V lost 2 bases to trimming and J lost 6 bases; unmatched junction nucleotides: 15. Germline CDR1 reads SGHVS; CDR2 reads FNYEAQ. CDR3 DNA sequence: TGTGCCAGCAGCTTAATGCCGGGACAGAGGAGCCCGGATGAAAAACTGTTTTTT. This codes for CASSLMPGQRSPDEKLFF.

This chain uses TRBV20-1 with TRBJ2-1; TRBD2 might be the D (6 bases). V gave up 3 bases and J gave up 12 bases, with 21 bases separating them. Per germline, CDR1 DFQATT and CDR2 SNEGSKA (reference sequence). The CDR3 has 14 amino acids. CDR3 loop: CSASPGLTSTGQFF. CDR3 in DNA: TGCAGTGCTAGTCCGGGACTCACCTCTACTGGGCAGTTCTTC.

This clone was recorded only once. The chain employs TRBV7-2 and TRBJ2-7; the D call may be TRBD1 or TRBD2 (6 bases each). The germline V gene encodes CDR1 SGHTA and CDR2 FQGNSA. The CDR3 is 14 amino acids. The V and J ends lost 8 bases and 0 bases respectively, with 14 bases between them. CDR3 sequence: CASREGGSSYEQYF. The CDR3 DNA reads as TGTGCCAGCCGGGAAGGGGGGAGCTCCTACGAGCAGTACTTC.

V is TRBV28 and J is TRBJ1-4; tentative D call: TRBD1 (5 bases). Between the trimmed V and J ends, which lost 4 bases and 2 bases, there was a span of 8 bases. The CDR3 has 14 residues. CDR1 is MDHEN, CDR2 SYDVKM, per germline. CDR3 DNA sequence: TGTGCCAGCAGTTCCGGGACCACTAATGAAAAACTGTTTTTT. The encoded protein is CASSSGTTNEKLFF.

The rearrangement links TRBV19 to TRBJ2-7, with unresolved D. The CDR3 has 11 residues. CDR1 and CDR2 (germline): LNHDA, SQIVND (reference sequence). The V end was cut by 5 bases, the J end by 4 bases, with 6 bases between. The CDR3 loop is CASSRGYEQYF. The CDR3 DNA is TGTGCCAGTAGTCGAGGATACGAGCAGTACTTC. The variable domain in full, completed from reference TRBV19 and TRBJ2-7, reads DGGITQSPKYLFRKEGQNVTLSCEQNLNHDAMYWYRQDPGQGLRLIYYSQIVNDFQKGDIAEGYSVSREKKESFPLTVTSAQKNPTAFYLCASSRGYEQYFGPGTRLTVT.

This chain joins TRBV7-3 and TRBJ2-2; the match to TRBD2 covers 8 bases. V lost 5 bases to trimming and J lost 7 bases; unmatched junction nucleotides: 9. The CDR3 loop spans 15 amino acids. Germline CDR1 is SGHTA and CDR2 is FQGTGA. The CDR3 coding sequence is TGTGCCAGCAGCCCGAACTGGCGGGGGGACGGGGAGCTGTTTTTT. Its translation: CASSPNWRGDGELFF.

The J gene is TRBJ2-1, the V gene TRBV4-2, with 10 nucleotides matching TRBD2. The germline gives CDR1 LGHNA, CDR2 YNFKEQ. The CDR3 runs to 16 residues. The junction had 5 bases not matched to a gene; V was cut back by 0 bases and J by 6 bases. The CDR3 region is CASSQDISSGSNEQFF. For the CDR3, the DNA is TGTGCCAGCAGCCAAGATATCTCTAGCGGGAGCAATGAGCAGTTCTTC.

CDR3 in DNA: TGTGCCAGCAGTGCAAGGACAGGGAATTCCTATGGCTACACCTTC. As protein: CASSARTGNSYGYTF. The chain couples TRBV2 to TRBJ1-2, with 8 bases identical to TRBD1. Germline trimming cut 4 bases from V and 4 bases from J; bases unmatched to any gene: 8. The CDR3 is 15 amino acids. Germline CDR1 SNHLY, CDR2 FYNNEI.

The V and J genes are TRBV10-3 and TRBJ2-5; the match to TRBD2 covers 7 bases. There are 13 residues in the CDR3. The germline V gene has CDR1 ENHRY and CDR2 SYGVKD. V gave up 4 bases and J gave up 4 bases; unmatched junction bases: 3. DNA for the CDR3: TGTGCCATCAGTGGATGGGGGGGAGAGACCCAGTACTTC. Protein: CAISGWGGETQYF.

The CDR3 sequence is CASSEAIEYEQYF. CDR3 DNA: TGTGCCAGCAGTGAAGCGATCGAATACGAGCAGTACTTC. The chain has TRBV2 and TRBJ2-7; D gene ambiguous. Germline CDR1 reads SNHLY; CDR2 reads FYNNEI. This CDR3 is 13 amino acids long. The germline V and J ends were trimmed by 0 bases and 4 bases, with 7 bases remaining between them.

The chain uses TRBV19 and TRBJ2-7; TRBD1 is a possible D gene (6 bases). CDR1 is LNHDA and CDR2 is SQIVND in the germline V gene (reference sequence). V was cut by 2 bases and J by 3 bases, with 11 bases left in between. This CDR3 region has 14 residues. The CDR3 DNA reads as TGTGCCAGTAGTATAAACAGGGAGATCTACGAGCAGTACTTC. It yields the protein CASSINREIYEQYF.

The chain combines TRBV20-1 with TRBJ1-1, with a possible D match to TRBD1 (6 bases). CDR3 length: 11 residues. Germline loops: CDR1 DFQATT, CDR2 SNEGSKA (reference sequence). V lost 4 bases to trimming and J lost 9 bases, with 12 bases between them. The CDR3 region has the DNA TGCAGTGCTACCCAGGGGACTCAAGCTTTCTTT. Translation gives CSATQGTQAFF.

The rearrangement joins TRBV19 to TRBJ1-5; 7 bases are a match to TRBD1. CDR1 and CDR2 from the germline V gene are LNHDA and SQIVND (reference sequence). Trimming took 5 bases from V and 2 from J; bases not matched to a gene: 3. The CDR3 covers 14 residues. The CDR3 bases are TGTGCCAGTAGTGTCGACAGGGGCAATCAGCCCCAGCATTTT. It encodes CASSVDRGNQPQHF.

The rearrangement links TRBV6-1 to TRBJ2-7, with D unclear. The V gene lost 3 bases and the J gene lost 4 bases, with 7 bases spanning the gap. From germline, CDR1 is MNHNS and CDR2 SASEGT. The CDR3 loop spans 12 amino acids. This CDR3 is CASSDSAYEQYF. DNA for the CDR3: TGTGCCAGCAGTGACAGCGCTTACGAGCAGTACTTC.

The J gene is TRBJ2-7, the V gene TRBV4-1, with 10 bases aligning to TRBD1. CDR1 is MGHRA, CDR2 YSYEKL, per germline. Trimming cost V 2 bases and J 6 bases; bases outside gene matches: 7. CDR3 length equals 15 residues. The CDR3 DNA follows: TGCGCCAGCAGCCAACGACAGGGGGCGTGGGCCGAGCAGTACTTC. This codes for CASSQRQGAWAEQYF.

The CDR3 here is CASSLAGPGGSEQFF. The CDR3 nucleotides are TGCGCCAGCAGCTTGGCCGGACCCGGAGGGAGTGAGCAGTTCTTC. This chain links TRBV5-1 with TRBJ2-1, with TRBD2 as a possible D gene (6 bases). Germline values: CDR1 SGHRS, CDR2 YFSETQ. V was cut by 0 bases and J by 9 bases, with 16 bases left in between. The CDR3 consists of 15 residues.